This paragraph reports one T cell receptor beta chain. No antigen is known for it. The data belong to a study of cytomegalovirus exposure and HLA in healthy donors. Findings of the study overall: Reportedly, cytomegalovirus status was diagnosed with high sensitivity and specificity.

Only in-frame clones appear in the TCRdb table, and some are missing; sequencing was by immunoSEQ multiplex PCR. The sample shows tens of thousands of clones, about 91% of them seen only once. From germline, CDR1 is SQVTM and CDR2 ANQGSEA. The CDR3 is 14 residues long. J was trimmed by 0 bases and V by 5 bases; bases with no gene match: 4. Sequenced material: PBMCs. The sequence derives from a young man in good health and CMV-seronegative. The chain couples TRBV29-1 to TRBJ2-1; 7 positions agree with TRBD2. The CDR3, as DNA: TGCAGCGTTAAAAGCGGGACCTCCTACAATGAGCAGTTCTTC. As protein: CSVKSGTSYNEQFF.